The T cell receptor (beta chain) described here comes from a study of blood T cell repertoires in COVID-19. Recruitment covered 20 to 25 US areas and drew participants whose ages spanned about 18 to 90 years. Symptom resolution, clearance, or two negative PCRs marked the recovered donors of Cohort 3. Trimming pared 5 bases from V and 3 bases from J, leaving 10 bases between. CDR1 is SGHVS, CDR2 FQNEAQ, per germline. This CDR3 has 13 amino acids. Repertoires were generated with immunoSEQ multiplex PCR, while TCRdb's copy carries only in-frame clones and drops some. The table lists fewer than 200,000 clones, 84% of them singletons.

The chain has TRBV7-8 and TRBJ2-5; perhaps TRBD2 as D (5 bases). The clonotype originates from a man aged 50-59 years who had recovered from COVID-19. The sequencing input was PBMCs or T cells enriched from blood (not recorded which). CDR3 nucleotides: TGTGCCAGCAGCCCCCCCGGGGAAGAGACCCAGTACTTC. Protein sequence: CASSPPGEETQYF.